This TCR beta chain was sequenced in a study of CD4 T cells in relation to SARS-CoV-2 and coronaviruses. About the research overall: Negative control cultures got HIV-1 Nef peptides or no peptide.

This CDR3 is built from 13 residues. The V segment lost 7 bases and the J segment 6 bases; nucleotides outside the gene matches: 9. Germline V CDR1 and CDR2: SQVTM, ANQGSEA. In the case of this clone: Its target is unknown.

The method was immunoSEQ multiplex PCR; TCRdb's version includes in-frame clones alone and lacks a portion of them. The sample has fewer than 25,000 clones; 80% to 85% are singletons. Study-level results: Pre-pandemic and post-infection samples never came from the same donor. In roughly 61% of donors, memory CD4+ clonotypes crossrecognized SARS-CoV-2 and at least one common cold coronavirus spike.

CD4+ T cells from unexposed donors were obtained before the COVID-19 pandemic (2011-2018). CD4+ T cells were isolated from the cells after roughly 11 days of culture. Testing used SARS-CoV-2 S/N and four cold-coronavirus spikes on unexposed-donor CD4+ T cells, cells permitting. The receptor was derived from a human donor in good health. The rearrangement uses TRBV29-1 and TRBJ2-1; 7 positions agree with TRBD2. The material sequenced was CD4+ T cells from PBMCs, cultured in vitro. The CDR3 DNA reads as TGCAGCGCCGAACGGCGGGGGACCAATGAGCAGTTCTTC. Its translation is CSAERRGTNEQFF.